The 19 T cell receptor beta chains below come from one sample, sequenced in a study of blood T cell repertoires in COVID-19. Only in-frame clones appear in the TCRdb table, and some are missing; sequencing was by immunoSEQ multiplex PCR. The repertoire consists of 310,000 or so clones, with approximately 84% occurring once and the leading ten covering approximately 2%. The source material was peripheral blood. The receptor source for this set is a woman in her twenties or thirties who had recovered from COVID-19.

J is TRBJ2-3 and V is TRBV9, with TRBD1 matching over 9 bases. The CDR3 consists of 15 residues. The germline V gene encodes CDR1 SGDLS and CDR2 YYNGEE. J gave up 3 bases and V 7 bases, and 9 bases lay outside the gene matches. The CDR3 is CASGDLTGGTDTQYF. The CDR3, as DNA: TGTGCCAGCGGGGACTTGACAGGGGGAACAGATACGCAGTATTTT.

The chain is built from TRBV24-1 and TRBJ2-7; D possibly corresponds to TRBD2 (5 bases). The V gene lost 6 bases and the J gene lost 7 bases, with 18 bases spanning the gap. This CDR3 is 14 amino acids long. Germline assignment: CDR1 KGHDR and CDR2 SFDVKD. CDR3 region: CATSKSGSTKEQYF. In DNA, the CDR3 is TGTGCCACCAGTAAGAGCGGATCTACGAAAGAGCAGTACTTC.

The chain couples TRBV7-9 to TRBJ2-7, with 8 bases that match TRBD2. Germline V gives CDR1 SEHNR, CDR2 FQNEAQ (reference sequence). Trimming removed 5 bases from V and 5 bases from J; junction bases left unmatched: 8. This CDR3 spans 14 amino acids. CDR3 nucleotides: TGTGCCAGCAGCCCGGGACTAGAGCTAGACGAGCAGTACTTC. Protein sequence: CASSPGLELDEQYF.

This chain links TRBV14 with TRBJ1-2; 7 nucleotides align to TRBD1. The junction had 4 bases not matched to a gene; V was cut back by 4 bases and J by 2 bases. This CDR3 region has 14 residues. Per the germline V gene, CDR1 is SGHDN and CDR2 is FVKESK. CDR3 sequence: CASSPKTGNYGYTF. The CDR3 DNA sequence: TGTGCCAGCAGCCCGAAGACAGGGAACTATGGCTACACCTTC.

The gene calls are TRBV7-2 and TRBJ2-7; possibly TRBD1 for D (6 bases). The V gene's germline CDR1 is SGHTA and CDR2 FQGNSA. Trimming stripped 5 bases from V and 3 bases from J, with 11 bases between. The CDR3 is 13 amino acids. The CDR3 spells CASSIQGFYEQYF. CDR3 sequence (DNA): TGTGCCAGCAGCATACAGGGATTCTACGAGCAGTACTTC.

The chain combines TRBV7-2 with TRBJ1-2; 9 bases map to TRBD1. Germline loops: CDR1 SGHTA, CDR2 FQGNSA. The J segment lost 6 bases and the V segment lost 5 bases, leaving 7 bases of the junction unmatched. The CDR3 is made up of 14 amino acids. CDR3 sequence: CASSVQGAFDGYTF. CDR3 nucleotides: TGTGCCAGCAGCGTACAGGGGGCGTTTGATGGCTACACCTTC. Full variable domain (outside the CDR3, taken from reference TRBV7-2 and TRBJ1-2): GAGVSQSPSNKVTEKGKDVELRCDPISGHTALYWYRQSLGQGLEFLIYFQGNSAPDKSGLPSDRFSAERTGGSVSTLTIQRTQQEDSAVYLCASSVQGAFDGYTFGSGTRLTVV.

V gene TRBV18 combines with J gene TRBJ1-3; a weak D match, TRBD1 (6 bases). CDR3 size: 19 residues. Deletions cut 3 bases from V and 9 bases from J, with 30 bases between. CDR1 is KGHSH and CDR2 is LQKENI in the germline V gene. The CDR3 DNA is TGTGCCAGCTCACCCCGGACCCCTCGGGGGGACAATCGCGGCGGCACCATATATTTT. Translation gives CASSPRTPRGDNRGGTIYF.

The CDR3 DNA is TGTGCCACCAACGGTAGGGGGAGCAATCAGCCCCAGCATTTT. Translated, it gives CATNGRGSNQPQHF. The chain employs TRBV6-6 and TRBJ1-5, with a possible D match to TRBD1 (6 bases). The V gene lost 10 bases and the J gene lost 1 base, with 14 bases spanning the gap. The length of the CDR3 is 14 residues. CDR1 MNHNY and CDR2 SVGAGI come from the germline V gene (reference sequence).

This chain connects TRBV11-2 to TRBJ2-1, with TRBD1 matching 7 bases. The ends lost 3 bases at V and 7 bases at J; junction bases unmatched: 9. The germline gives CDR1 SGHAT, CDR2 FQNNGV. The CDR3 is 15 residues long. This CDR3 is CASSFPTGKLNEQFF. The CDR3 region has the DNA TGTGCCAGCAGCTTCCCGACAGGGAAGTTGAATGAGCAGTTCTTC.

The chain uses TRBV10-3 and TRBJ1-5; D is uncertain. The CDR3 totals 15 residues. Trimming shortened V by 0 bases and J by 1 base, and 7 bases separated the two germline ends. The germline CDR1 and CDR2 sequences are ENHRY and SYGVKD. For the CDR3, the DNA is TGTGCCATCAGTGAGTCGAGAGGGAGCAATCAGCCCCAGCATTTT. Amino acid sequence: CAISESRGSNQPQHF.

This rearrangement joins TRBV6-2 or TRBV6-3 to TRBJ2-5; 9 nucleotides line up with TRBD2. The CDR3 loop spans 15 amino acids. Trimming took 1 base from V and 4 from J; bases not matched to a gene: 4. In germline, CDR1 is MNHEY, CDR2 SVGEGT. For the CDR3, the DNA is TGTGCCAGCAGTTACTGGGCGGGAGGGGGAGAGACCCAGTACTTC. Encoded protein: CASSYWAGGGETQYF.

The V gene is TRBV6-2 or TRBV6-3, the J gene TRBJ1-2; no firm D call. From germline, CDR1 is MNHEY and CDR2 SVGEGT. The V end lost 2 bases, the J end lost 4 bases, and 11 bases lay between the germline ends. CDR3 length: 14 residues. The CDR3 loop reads CASSYIGQFYGYTF. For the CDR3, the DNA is TGTGCCAGCAGTTACATTGGGCAGTTCTATGGCTACACCTTC.

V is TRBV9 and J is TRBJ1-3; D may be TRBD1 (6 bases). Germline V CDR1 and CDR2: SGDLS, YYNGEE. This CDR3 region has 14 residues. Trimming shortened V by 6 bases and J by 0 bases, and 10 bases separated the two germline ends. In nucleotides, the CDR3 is TGTGCCAGCAATCTAGGGGGCTCTGGAAACACCATATATTTT. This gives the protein CASNLGGSGNTIYF. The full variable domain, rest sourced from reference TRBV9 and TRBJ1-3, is DSGVTQTPKHLITATGQRVTLRCSPRSGDLSVYWYQQSLDQGLQFLIQYYNGEERAKGNILERFSAQQFPDLHSELNLSSLELGDSALYFCASNLGGSGNTIYFGEGSWLTVV.

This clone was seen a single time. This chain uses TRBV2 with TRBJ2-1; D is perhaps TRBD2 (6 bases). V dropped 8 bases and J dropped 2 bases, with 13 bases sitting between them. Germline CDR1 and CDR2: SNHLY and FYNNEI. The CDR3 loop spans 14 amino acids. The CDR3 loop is CASQRVLTYNEQFF. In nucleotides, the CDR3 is TGTGCCAGCCAGCGGGTGCTGACCTACAATGAGCAGTTCTTC.

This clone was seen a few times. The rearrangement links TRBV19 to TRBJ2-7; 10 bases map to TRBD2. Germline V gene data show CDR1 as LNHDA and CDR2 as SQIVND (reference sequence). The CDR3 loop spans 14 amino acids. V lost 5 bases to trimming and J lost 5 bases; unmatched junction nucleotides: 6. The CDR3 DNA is TGTGCCAGTAGTCGGCTAGCGGGAGTACACGAGCAGTACTTC. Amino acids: CASSRLAGVHEQYF.

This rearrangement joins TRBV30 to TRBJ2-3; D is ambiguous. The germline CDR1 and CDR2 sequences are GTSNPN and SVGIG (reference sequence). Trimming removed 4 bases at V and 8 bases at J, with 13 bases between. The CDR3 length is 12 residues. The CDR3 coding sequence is TGTGCCTGGAACCCTAAATTCGGTACGCAGTATTTT. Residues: CAWNPKFGTQYF. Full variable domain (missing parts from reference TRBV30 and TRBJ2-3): SQTIHQWPATLVQPVGSPLSLECTVEGTSNPNLYWYRQAAGRGLQLLFYSVGIGQISSEVPQNLSASRPQDRQFILSSKKLLLSDSGFYLCAWNPKFGTQYFGPGTRLTVL.

The CDR3 region has the DNA TGTGCCAGCAGCTTGTTCAGGTCCTCTGGAAACACCATATATTTT. Translation: CASSLFRSSGNTIYF. This chain joins TRBV5-6 and TRBJ1-3; D is undetermined. The germline gives CDR1 SGHDT, CDR2 YYEEEE. Trimming stripped 1 base from V and 0 bases from J, with 8 bases between. The CDR3 is 15 amino acids.

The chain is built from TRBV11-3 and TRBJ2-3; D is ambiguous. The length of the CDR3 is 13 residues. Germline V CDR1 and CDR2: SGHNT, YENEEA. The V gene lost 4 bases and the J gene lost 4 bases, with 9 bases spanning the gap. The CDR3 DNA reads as TGTGCCAGCAGCTCCGGTCAGGCAGATACGCAGTATTTT. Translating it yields CASSSGQADTQYF.

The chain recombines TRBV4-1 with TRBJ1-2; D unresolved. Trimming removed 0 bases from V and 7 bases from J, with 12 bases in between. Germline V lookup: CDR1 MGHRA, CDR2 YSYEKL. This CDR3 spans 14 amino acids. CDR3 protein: CASSQDGWAGGYTF. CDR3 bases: TGCGCCAGCAGCCAAGATGGTTGGGCCGGTGGCTACACCTTC.